This TCR beta chain emerged from a study of T cell repertoires in cytomegalovirus infection. In the study overall: Indications came from public TCR beta signatures; they pointed to CMV infection and to a matching HLA type.

This clonotype was observed many times. CDR3 length: 15 amino acids. In germline, CDR1 is SGHTA, CDR2 FQGTGA. The ends lost 6 bases at V and 2 bases at J; junction bases unmatched: 7. TCRdb itself ran the reads through MiXCR, one entry per CDR3 protein. The table has about 150,000 distinct CDR3 sequences, 23% seen once; the top ten hold 11%. This chain links TRBV7-3 with TRBJ2-1; 7 bases line up with TRBD2. The material sequenced was PBMCs. The clonotype originates from a human donor in good health (CMV status not recorded). Some clones in this sample may be carry-over from other donors' samples. The CDR3 nucleotides read TGTGCCAGCAGGGTGGAGGGAGGGCCCTACAATGAGCAGTTCTTC. Encoded protein: CASRVEGGPYNEQFF. The whole variable domain, filled in from reference TRBV7-3 and TRBJ2-1, reads GAGVSQTPSNKVTEKGKYVELRCDPISGHTALYWYRQSLGQGPEFLIYFQGTGAADDSGLPNDRFFAVRPEGSVSTLKIQRTERGDSAVYLCASRVEGGPYNEQFFGPGTRLTVL.